This T cell receptor beta chain was recovered during a study of T cells after yellow fever vaccination. Overall study results and limits: Most clones from primary vaccination resurfaced after the booster (about 96% CD4, around 90% CD8). It was a small share of clonotypes that appeared in both CD4 and CD8 compartments. Peaking faster, on day 5 versus 15, the secondary response was nonetheless weaker.

This clonotype came up a few times. The antigen remains undetermined. Germline and junction disagree at one end, which may indicate a read error. By 5'RACE template switching, TCR cDNA was produced, with a universal primer site and UMIs added in the process. MiXCR, run by TCRdb on the 5' RACE reads, gives a single entry per CDR3 protein. The data hold 300,000 to 350,000 distinct CDR3 sequences, with 3% to 4.5% observed a single time. The CDR3 loop spans 15 amino acids. The V gene's germline CDR1 is MNHNS and CDR2 SASEGT. This sequence joins TRBV6-1 and TRBJ2-4, with a weak D call TRBD1 (5 bases). The source was PBMCs, collected 5 days after the yellow fever booster vaccination. The clonotype originates from a young man who received the YFV17D yellow fever vaccine. CDR3 sequence: CASSERGRTSPRTHF. The DNA for the CDR3 is TGTGCCAGCAGTGAAAGGGGCAGGACCAGTCCGCGCACGCACTTC.